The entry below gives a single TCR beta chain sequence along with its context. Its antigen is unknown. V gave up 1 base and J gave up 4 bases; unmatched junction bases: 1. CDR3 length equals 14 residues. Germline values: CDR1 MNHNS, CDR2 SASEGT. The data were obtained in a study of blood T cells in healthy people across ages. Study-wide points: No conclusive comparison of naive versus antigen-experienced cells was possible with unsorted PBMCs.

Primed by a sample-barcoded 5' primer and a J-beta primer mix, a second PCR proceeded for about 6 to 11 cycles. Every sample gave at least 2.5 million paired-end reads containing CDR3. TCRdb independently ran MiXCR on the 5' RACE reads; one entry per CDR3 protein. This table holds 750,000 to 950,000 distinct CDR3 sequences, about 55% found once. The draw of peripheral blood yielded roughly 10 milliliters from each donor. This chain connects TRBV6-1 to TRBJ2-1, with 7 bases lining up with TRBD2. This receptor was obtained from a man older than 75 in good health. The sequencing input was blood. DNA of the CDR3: TGTGCCAGCAGTGAAGTGGGGGGGTACAATGAGCAGTTCTTC. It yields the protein CASSEVGGYNEQFF.